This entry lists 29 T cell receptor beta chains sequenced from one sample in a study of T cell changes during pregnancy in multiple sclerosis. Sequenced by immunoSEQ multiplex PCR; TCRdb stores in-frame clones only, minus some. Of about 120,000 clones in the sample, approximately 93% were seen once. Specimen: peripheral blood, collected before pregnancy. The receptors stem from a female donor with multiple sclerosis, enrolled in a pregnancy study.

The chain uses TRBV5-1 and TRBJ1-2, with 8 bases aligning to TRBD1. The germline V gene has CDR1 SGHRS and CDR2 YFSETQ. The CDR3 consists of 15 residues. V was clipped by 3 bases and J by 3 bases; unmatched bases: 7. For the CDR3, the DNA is TGCGCCAGCAGCTCGGGACAGGTGGGACACTATGGCTACACCTTC. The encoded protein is CASSSGQVGHYGYTF. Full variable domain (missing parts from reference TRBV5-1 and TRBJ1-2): KAGVTQTPRYLIKTRGQQVTLSCSPISGHRSVSWYQQTPGQGLQFLFEYFSETQRNKGNFPGRFSGRQFSNSRSEMNVSTLELGDSALYLCASSSGQVGHYGYTFGSGTRLTVV.

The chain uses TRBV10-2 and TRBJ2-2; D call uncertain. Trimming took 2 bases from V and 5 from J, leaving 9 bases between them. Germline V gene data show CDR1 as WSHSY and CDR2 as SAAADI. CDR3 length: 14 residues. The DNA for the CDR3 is TGCGCCAGCAGTGAGCGCGTAGATACCGGGGAGCTGTTTTTT. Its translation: CASSERVDTGELFF.

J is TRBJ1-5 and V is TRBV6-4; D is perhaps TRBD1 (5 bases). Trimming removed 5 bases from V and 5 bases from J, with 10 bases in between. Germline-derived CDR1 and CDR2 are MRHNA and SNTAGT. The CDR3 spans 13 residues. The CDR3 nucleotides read TGTGCCAGCAGTCCAGGGTACGATCAGCCCCAGCATTTT. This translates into CASSPGYDQPQHF.

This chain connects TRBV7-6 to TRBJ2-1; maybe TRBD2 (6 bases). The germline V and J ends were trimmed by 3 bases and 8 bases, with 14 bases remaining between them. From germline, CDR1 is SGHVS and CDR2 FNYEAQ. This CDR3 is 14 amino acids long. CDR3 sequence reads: CASSFGHREDEQFF. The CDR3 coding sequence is TGTGCCAGCAGCTTCGGGCATAGGGAGGATGAGCAGTTCTTC.

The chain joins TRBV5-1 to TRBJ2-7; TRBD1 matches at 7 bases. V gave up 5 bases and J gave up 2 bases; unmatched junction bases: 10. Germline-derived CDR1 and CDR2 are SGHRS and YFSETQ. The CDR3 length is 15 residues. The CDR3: CASSPSTGVPYEQYF. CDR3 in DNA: TGCGCCAGCAGTCCTTCTACAGGGGTCCCCTACGAGCAGTACTTC. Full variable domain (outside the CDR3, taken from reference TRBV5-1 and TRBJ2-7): KAGVTQTPRYLIKTRGQQVTLSCSPISGHRSVSWYQQTPGQGLQFLFEYFSETQRNKGNFPGRFSGRQFSNSRSEMNVSTLELGDSALYLCASSPSTGVPYEQYFGPGTRLTVT.

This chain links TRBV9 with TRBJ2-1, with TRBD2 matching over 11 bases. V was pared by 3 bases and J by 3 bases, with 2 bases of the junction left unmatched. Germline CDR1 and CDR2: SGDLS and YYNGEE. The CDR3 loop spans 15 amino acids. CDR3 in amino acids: CASSAGLADYNEQFF. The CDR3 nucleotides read TGTGCCAGCAGCGCGGGACTAGCGGACTACAATGAGCAGTTCTTC.

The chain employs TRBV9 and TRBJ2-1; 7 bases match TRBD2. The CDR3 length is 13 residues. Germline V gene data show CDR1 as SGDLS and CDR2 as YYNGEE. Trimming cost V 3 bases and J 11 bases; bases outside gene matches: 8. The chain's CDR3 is CASSGGLGRKQFF. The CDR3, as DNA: TGTGCCAGCAGCGGCGGACTAGGGAGGAAGCAGTTCTTC.

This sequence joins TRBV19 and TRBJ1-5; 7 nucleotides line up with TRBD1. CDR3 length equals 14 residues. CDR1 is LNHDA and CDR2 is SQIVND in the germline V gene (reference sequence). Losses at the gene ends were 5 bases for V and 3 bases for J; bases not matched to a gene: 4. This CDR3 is CASSLQGDNQPQHF. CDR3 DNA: TGTGCCAGTAGTCTGCAGGGGGACAATCAGCCCCAGCATTTT.

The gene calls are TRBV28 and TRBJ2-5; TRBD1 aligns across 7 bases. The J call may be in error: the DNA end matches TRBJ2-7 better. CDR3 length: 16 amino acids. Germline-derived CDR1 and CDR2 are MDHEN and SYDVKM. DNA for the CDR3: TGTGCCAGCAGTTTATGGGTAGGGGACAGAAACTACGAGCAGTACTTC. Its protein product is CASSLWVGDRNYEQYF.

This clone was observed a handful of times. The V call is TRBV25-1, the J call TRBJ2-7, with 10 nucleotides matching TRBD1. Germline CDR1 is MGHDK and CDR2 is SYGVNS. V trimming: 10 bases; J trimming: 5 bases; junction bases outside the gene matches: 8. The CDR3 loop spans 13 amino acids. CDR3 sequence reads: CATPPDRGHEQYF. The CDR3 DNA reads TGTGCCACCCCCCCCGACAGGGGGCACGAGCAGTACTTC.

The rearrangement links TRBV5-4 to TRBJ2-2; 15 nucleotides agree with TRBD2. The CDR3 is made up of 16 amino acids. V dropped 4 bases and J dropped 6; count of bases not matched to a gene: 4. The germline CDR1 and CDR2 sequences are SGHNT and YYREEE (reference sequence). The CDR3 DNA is TGTGCCAGCAGCACAGGACTAGCGGGGGGGCCCGGGGAGCTGTTTTTT. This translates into CASSTGLAGGPGELFF.

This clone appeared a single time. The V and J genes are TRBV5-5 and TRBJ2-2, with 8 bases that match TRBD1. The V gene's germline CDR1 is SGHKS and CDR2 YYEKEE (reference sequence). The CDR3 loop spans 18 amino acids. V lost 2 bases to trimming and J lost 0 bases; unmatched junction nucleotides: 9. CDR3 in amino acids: CASSFSGGADSNTGELFF. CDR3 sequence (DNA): TGTGCCAGCAGCTTTTCAGGGGGCGCGGATTCGAACACCGGGGAGCTGTTTTTT.

This CDR3 is CAISNRGVGNQPQHF. The CDR3 DNA is TGTGCCATCAGTAACAGGGGAGTAGGCAATCAGCCCCAGCATTTT. This chain uses TRBV10-3 with TRBJ1-5; 7 positions agree with TRBD1. The CDR3 contains 15 residues. Germline CDR1 and CDR2: ENHRY and SYGVKD. V gave up 5 bases and J gave up 2 bases; unmatched junction bases: 6.

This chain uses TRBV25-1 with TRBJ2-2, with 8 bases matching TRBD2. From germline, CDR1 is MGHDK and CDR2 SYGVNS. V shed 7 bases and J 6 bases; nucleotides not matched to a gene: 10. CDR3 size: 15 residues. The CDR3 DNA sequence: TGTGCCAGCACCGGGACTAGGGAGACCCCCGGGGAGCTGTTTTTT. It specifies CASTGTRETPGELFF.

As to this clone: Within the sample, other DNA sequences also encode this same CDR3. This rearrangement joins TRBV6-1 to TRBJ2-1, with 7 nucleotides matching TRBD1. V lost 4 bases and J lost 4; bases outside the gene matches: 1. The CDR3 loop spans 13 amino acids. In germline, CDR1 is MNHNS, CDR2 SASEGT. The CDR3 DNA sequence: TGTGCCAGCAGTGGGGGACAGTACAATGAGCAGTTCTTC. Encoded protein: CASSGGQYNEQFF.

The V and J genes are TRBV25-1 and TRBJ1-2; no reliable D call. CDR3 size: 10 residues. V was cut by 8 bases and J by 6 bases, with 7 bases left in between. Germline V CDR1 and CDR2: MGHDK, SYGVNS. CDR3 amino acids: CASLPHGYTF. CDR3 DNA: TGTGCCAGCCTCCCTCATGGCTACACCTTC.

Here the CDR3 reads CASSAYRGSDSPLHF. DNA for the CDR3: TGTGCCAGCAGTGCCTACAGGGGCAGTGATTCACCCCTCCACTTT. This sequence joins TRBV25-1 and TRBJ1-6; 7 bases fit TRBD1. With 4 bases clipped from V and 8 bases from J, the junction kept 8 bases outside the gene matches. The V gene's germline CDR1 is MGHDK and CDR2 SYGVNS. This CDR3 has 15 residues. Using reference TRBV25-1 and TRBJ1-6 for the parts outside the CDR3, the full variable domain is EADIYQTPRYLVIGTGKKITLECSQTMGHDKMYWYQQDPGMELHLIHYSYGVNSTEKGDLSSESTVSRIRTEHFPLTLESARPSHTSQYLCASSAYRGSDSPLHFGNGTRLTVT.

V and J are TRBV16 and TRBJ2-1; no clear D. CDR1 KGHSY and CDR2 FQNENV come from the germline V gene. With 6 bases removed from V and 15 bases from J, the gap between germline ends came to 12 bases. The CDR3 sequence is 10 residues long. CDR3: CASRLTSVFF. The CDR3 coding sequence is TGTGCCAGCAGACTCACCTCGGTGTTCTTC. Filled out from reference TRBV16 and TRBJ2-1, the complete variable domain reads GEEVAQTPKHLVRGEGQKAKLYCAPIKGHSYVFWYQQVLKNEFKFLISFQNENVFDETGMPKERFSAKCLPNSPCSLEIQATKLEDSAVYFCASRLTSVFFGPGTRLTVL.

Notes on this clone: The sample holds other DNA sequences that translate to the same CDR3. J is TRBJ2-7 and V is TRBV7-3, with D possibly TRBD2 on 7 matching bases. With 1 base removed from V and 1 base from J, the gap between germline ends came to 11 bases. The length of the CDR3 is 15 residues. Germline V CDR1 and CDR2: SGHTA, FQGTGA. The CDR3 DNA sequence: TGTGCCAGCAGCTTAAGCGGGGGCCCTTCCTACGAGCAGTACTTC. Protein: CASSLSGGPSYEQYF.

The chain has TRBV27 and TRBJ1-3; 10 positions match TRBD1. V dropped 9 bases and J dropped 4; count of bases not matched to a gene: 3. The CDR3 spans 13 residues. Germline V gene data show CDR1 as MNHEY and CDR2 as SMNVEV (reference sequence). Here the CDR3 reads CASRQGAGNTIYF. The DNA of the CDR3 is TGTGCCAGTCGACAGGGGGCGGGAAACACCATATATTTT.

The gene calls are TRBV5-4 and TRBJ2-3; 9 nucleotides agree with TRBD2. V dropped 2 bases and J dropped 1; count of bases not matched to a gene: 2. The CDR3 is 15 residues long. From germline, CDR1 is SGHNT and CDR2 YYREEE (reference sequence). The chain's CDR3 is CASSLSSGGTDTQYF. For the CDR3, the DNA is TGTGCCAGCAGCTTATCTAGCGGGGGCACAGATACGCAGTATTTT.

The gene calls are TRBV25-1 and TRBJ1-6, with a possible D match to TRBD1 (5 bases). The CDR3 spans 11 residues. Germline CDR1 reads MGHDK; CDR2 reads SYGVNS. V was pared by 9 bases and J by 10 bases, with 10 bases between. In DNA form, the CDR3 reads TGTGCCAGACGGACACGCTCACCCCTCCACTTT. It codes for CARRTRSPLHF. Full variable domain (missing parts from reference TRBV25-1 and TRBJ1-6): EADIYQTPRYLVIGTGKKITLECSQTMGHDKMYWYQQDPGMELHLIHYSYGVNSTEKGDLSSESTVSRIRTEHFPLTLESARPSHTSQYLCARRTRSPLHFGNGTRLTVT.

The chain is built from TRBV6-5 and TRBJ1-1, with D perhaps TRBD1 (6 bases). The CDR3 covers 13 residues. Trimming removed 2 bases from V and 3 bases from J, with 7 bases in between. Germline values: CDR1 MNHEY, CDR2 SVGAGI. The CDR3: CASSYQGYTEAFF. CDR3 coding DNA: TGTGCCAGCAGTTACCAGGGGTACACTGAAGCTTTCTTT.

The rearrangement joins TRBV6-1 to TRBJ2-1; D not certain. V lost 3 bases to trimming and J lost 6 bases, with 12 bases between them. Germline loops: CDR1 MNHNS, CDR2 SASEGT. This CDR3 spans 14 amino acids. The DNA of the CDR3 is TGTGCCAGCAGTGACTTACAACCCCCCAATGAGCAGTTCTTC. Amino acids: CASSDLQPPNEQFF.

CDR3 region: CASNTGGVNTEAFF. The CDR3 DNA reads as TGTGCCAGCAACACGGGAGGAGTGAACACTGAAGCTTTCTTT. The chain combines TRBV6-1 with TRBJ1-1; D gene unclear. Deletions cut 7 bases from V and 0 bases from J, with 12 bases between. The germline V gene encodes CDR1 MNHNS and CDR2 SASEGT. The CDR3 sequence is 14 residues long.

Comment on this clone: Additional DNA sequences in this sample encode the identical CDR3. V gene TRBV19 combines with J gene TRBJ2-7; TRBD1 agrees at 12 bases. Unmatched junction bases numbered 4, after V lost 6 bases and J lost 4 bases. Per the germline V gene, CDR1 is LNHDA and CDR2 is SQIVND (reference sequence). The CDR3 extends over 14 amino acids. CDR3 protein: CASSEGQGAYEQYF. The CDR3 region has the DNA TGTGCCAGTAGCGAGGGACAGGGGGCGTACGAGCAGTACTTC.

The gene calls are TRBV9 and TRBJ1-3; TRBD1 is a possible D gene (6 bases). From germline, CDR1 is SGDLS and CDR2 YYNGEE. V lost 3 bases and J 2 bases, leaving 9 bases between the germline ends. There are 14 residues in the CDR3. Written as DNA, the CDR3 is TGTGCCAGCAGCGCCGGGACACCTGGAAACACCATATATTTT. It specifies CASSAGTPGNTIYF.

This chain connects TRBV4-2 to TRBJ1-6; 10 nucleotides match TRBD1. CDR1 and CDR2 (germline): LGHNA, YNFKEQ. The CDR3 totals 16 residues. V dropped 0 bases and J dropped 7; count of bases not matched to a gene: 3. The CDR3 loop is CASSQDRDRGNSPLHF. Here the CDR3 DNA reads TGTGCCAGCAGCCAAGACCGGGACAGGGGAAATTCACCCCTCCACTTT.

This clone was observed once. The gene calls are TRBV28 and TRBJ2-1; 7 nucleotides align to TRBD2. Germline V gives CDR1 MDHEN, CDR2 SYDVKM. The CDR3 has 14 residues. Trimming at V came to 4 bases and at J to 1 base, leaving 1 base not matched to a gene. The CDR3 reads CASSWTRSYNEQFF. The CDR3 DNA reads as TGTGCCAGCAGTTGGACTAGATCCTACAATGAGCAGTTCTTC.